The sequence of this T cell receptor beta chain was determined in a study of blood T cell repertoires in COVID-19. Study in general: In each case, the material was cDNA or gDNA derived from T cells, B-cell-depleted T cells, or PBMCs.

CDR1 MNHEY and CDR2 SMNVEV come from the germline V gene (reference sequence). Trimming stripped 0 bases from V and 8 bases from J, with 13 bases between. The CDR3 runs 14 residues. Participants' reported clinical history set cohort assignment. As handled by the study authors: From reference gene primer amplification, estimates of nucleated cell counts were derived. Profiling relied on immunoSEQ multiplex PCR, and the TCRdb table lists in-frame clones only, not all of them. For V, J and clone size, that table is used; D and trimming come from the DNA. The sample has a few hundred thousand clones; about 90% are singletons.

Sequenced input: PBMCs or T cells enriched from blood (not recorded which). The rearrangement joins TRBV27 to TRBJ1-2; D might be TRBD1 (5 bases). This TCR derives from a man aged 35-49 years in a cohort exposed to, infected with or recovered from COVID-19 (not recorded which). The chain's CDR3 is CASSLSGQGGGYTF. CDR3 in DNA: TGTGCCAGCAGTTTATCGGGGCAGGGAGGAGGCTACACCTTC.